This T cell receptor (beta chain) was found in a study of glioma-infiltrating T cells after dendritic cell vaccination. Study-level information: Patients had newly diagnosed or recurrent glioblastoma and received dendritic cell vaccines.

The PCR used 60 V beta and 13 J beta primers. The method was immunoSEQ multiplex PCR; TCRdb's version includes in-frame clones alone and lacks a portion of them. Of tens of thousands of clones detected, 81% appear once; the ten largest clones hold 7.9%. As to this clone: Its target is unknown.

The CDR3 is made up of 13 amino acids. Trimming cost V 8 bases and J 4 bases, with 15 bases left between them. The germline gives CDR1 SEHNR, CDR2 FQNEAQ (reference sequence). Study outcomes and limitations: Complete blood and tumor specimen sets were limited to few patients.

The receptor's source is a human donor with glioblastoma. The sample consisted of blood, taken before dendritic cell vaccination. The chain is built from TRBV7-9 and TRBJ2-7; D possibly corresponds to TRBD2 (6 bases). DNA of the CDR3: TGTGCCAGCGGAACCGGGGGACGGTACGAGCAGTACTTC. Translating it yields CASGTGGRYEQYF.